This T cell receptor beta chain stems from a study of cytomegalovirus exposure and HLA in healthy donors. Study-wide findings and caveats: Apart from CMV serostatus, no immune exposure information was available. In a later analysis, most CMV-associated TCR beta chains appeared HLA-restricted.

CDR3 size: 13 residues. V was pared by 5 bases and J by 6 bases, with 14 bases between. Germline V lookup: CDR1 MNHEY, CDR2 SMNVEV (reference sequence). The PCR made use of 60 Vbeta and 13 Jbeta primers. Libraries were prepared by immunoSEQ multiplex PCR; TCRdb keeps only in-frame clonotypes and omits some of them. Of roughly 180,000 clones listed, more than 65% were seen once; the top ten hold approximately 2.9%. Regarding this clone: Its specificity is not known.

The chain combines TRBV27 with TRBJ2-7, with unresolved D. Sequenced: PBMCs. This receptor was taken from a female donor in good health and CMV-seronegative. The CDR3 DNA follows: TGTGCCAGCAGTCAGACTCATGCTGGCGAGCAGTACTTC. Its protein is CASSQTHAGEQYF.